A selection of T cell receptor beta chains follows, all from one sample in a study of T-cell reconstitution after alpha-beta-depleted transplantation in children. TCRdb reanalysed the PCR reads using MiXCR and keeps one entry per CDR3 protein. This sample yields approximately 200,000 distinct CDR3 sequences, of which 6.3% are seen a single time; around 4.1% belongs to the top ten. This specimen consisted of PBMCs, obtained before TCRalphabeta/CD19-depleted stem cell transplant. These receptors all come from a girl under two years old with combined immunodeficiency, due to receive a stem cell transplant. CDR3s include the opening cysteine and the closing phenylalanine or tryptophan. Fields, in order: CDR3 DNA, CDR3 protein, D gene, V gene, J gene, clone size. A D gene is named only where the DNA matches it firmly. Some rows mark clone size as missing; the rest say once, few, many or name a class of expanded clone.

cdr3_nt: TGCAGCGTGGGGACAGGAACGAACACTGAAGCTTTCTTT; cdr3_aa: CSVGTGTNTEAFF; d_call: TRBD1; v_call: TRBV29-1; j_call: TRBJ1-1; clone_size: -
cdr3_nt: TGCGCCAGCAGCCAGGGGACAGGGATTAACACTGAAGCTTTCTTT; cdr3_aa: CASSQGTGINTEAFF; d_call: TRBD1; v_call: TRBV4-3; j_call: TRBJ1-1; clone_size: many
cdr3_nt: TGCGCCAGCAGCCCCCCGGACAGGAACACCGGGGAGCTGTTTTTT; cdr3_aa: CASSPPDRNTGELFF; d_call: -; v_call: TRBV4-3; j_call: TRBJ2-2; clone_size: many
cdr3_nt: TGTGCCAGTAGTATCGACGGCAGACCGACCGGGGAGCTGTTTTTT; cdr3_aa: CASSIDGRPTGELFF; d_call: -; v_call: TRBV19; j_call: TRBJ2-2; clone_size: many
cdr3_nt: TGTGCCAGCAGTTACCGGCGGGAGCGGGGCAATGAGCAGTTCTTC; cdr3_aa: CASSYRRERGNEQFF; d_call: TRBD2; v_call: TRBV6-5; j_call: TRBJ2-1; clone_size: many
cdr3_nt: TGTGCCAGCAGGTTTCCCGGGGGGACAGATACGCAGTATTTT; cdr3_aa: CASRFPGGTDTQYF; d_call: TRBD2; v_call: TRBV11-3; j_call: TRBJ2-3; clone_size: many
cdr3_nt: TGCAGTGCCCGCCCGGGGGGTTTTAGCAATCAGCCCCAGCATTTT; cdr3_aa: CSARPGGFSNQPQHF; d_call: -; v_call: TRBV20-1; j_call: TRBJ1-5; clone_size: few
cdr3_nt: TGTGCCAGCAGTGATCCCCGGACAGGGTACACTGAAGCTTTCTTT; cdr3_aa: CASSDPRTGYTEAFF; d_call: TRBD1; v_call: TRBV25-1; j_call: TRBJ1-1; clone_size: many
cdr3_nt: TGTGCCAGCAGCCTCTGGGCAGGGTCCTACGAGCAGTACTTC; cdr3_aa: CASSLWAGSYEQYF; d_call: -; v_call: TRBV11-1; j_call: TRBJ2-7; clone_size: few
cdr3_nt: TGCAGTGACGCGGGGTCGGGGGGCCCCTATGGCTACACCTTC; cdr3_aa: CSDAGSGGPYGYTF; d_call: -; v_call: TRBV20-1; j_call: TRBJ1-2; clone_size: -
cdr3_nt: TGTGCCAGCAGACAGGGGAATGTGTGGGAGCAGTACTTC; cdr3_aa: CASRQGNVWEQYF; d_call: TRBD1; v_call: TRBV6-1; j_call: TRBJ2-7; clone_size: many
cdr3_nt: TGTGCCAGCAGCTCCCCGGGACTCCTATCCTACAATGAGCAGTTCTTC; cdr3_aa: CASSSPGLLSYNEQFF; d_call: -; v_call: TRBV7-8; j_call: TRBJ2-1; clone_size: many
cdr3_nt: TGTGCCAGCAGCACCGGACTGGACGACAATGAGCAGTTCTTC; cdr3_aa: CASSTGLDDNEQFF; d_call: -; v_call: TRBV4-2; j_call: TRBJ2-1; clone_size: many
cdr3_nt: TGTGCCAGCAGCCCTCTGGAGGGGTCCATGAACACTGAAGCTTTCTTT; cdr3_aa: CASSPLEGSMNTEAFF; d_call: -; v_call: TRBV7-3; j_call: TRBJ1-1; clone_size: many
cdr3_nt: TGTGCCAGCAGTCTAGGGGTTTTTGAGCAGTTCTTC; cdr3_aa: CASSLGVFEQFF; d_call: -; v_call: TRBV12-3/TRBV12-4; j_call: TRBJ2-1; clone_size: many
cdr3_nt: TGTGCCAGCAGCCCTACTAGCCGAGGGTATCGAAGCTCCTACGAGCAGTACTTC; cdr3_aa: CASSPTSRGYRSSYEQYF; d_call: -; v_call: TRBV7-9; j_call: TRBJ2-7; clone_size: many
cdr3_nt: TGTGCCAGCAGTTACTCACACGGTTCCTACGAGCAGTACTTC; cdr3_aa: CASSYSHGSYEQYF; d_call: -; v_call: TRBV6-2/TRBV6-3; j_call: TRBJ2-7; clone_size: -
cdr3_nt: TGTGCCAGCAGTTTGGGGCCCCGAGGGATCACTGAAGCTTTCTTT; cdr3_aa: CASSLGPRGITEAFF; d_call: -; v_call: TRBV12-3/TRBV12-4; j_call: TRBJ1-1; clone_size: many
cdr3_nt: TGTGCCAGCAGTTCTCGAGCGGGAGTAGTTATCTTCCAGCAGTACTTC; cdr3_aa: CASSSRAGVVIFQQYF; d_call: TRBD2; v_call: TRBV12-3/TRBV12-4; j_call: TRBJ2-7; clone_size: few
cdr3_nt: TGCGCCAGCAGCTACCGGGACAATGACAATGAGCAGTTCTTC; cdr3_aa: CASSYRDNDNEQFF; d_call: -; v_call: TRBV4-1; j_call: TRBJ2-1; clone_size: -
cdr3_nt: TGTGCCAGCAGCTTCCCTGACAGCCTCACTGAAGCTTTCTTT; cdr3_aa: CASSFPDSLTEAFF; d_call: -; v_call: TRBV13; j_call: TRBJ1-1; clone_size: many
cdr3_nt: TGTGCCATCAGTGAGGGCCATAAAGATCGGGAGGGACTGTTTTTT; cdr3_aa: CAISEGHKDREGLFF; d_call: -; v_call: TRBV10-3; j_call: TRBJ1-4; clone_size: many
cdr3_nt: TGTGCCAGCAGCTTGGGAGAGTGGCTCAGCACAGATACGCAGTATTTT; cdr3_aa: CASSLGEWLSTDTQYF; d_call: -; v_call: TRBV11-2; j_call: TRBJ2-3; clone_size: many
cdr3_nt: TGTGCCAGCAGTACGGGAGGGGGGCCGACAGAGCAGTTCTTC; cdr3_aa: CASSTGGGPTEQFF; d_call: TRBD2; v_call: TRBV6-1; j_call: TRBJ2-1; clone_size: many
cdr3_nt: TGTGCCAGCAGTAAGACAGGCCGGGGCAAAAACATTCAGTACTTC; cdr3_aa: CASSKTGRGKNIQYF; d_call: -; v_call: TRBV6-1; j_call: TRBJ2-4; clone_size: -
cdr3_nt: TGTGCCATCAGTGAGTCGAGGGCTAGCGGGTCCTCCTACAATGAGCAGTTCTTC; cdr3_aa: CAISESRASGSSYNEQFF; d_call: TRBD2; v_call: TRBV10-3; j_call: TRBJ2-1; clone_size: many
cdr3_nt: TGTGCCAGCAGCCAAGACGGTGAAAAACTGTTTTTT; cdr3_aa: CASSQDGEKLFF; d_call: -; v_call: TRBV4-2; j_call: TRBJ1-4; clone_size: many
cdr3_nt: TGTGCCAGCAGTTTAGGACTAGCGGGAGATGCGGTGACCGGGGAGCTGTTTTTT; cdr3_aa: CASSLGLAGDAVTGELFF; d_call: TRBD2; v_call: TRBV28; j_call: TRBJ2-2; clone_size: many
cdr3_nt: TGTGCCAGCAGCCATCGGCCCAATACGCAGTATTTT; cdr3_aa: CASSHRPNTQYF; d_call: -; v_call: TRBV4-2; j_call: TRBJ2-3; clone_size: -
cdr3_nt: TGTGCCAGCAGTCCGTACCGGGGACAGGATAAAGATACGCAGTATTTT; cdr3_aa: CASSPYRGQDKDTQYF; d_call: TRBD1; v_call: TRBV12-3/TRBV12-4; j_call: TRBJ2-3; clone_size: many
cdr3_nt: TGTGCCAGCAGCCGGGCTATCGGACAGATCTACAATGAGCAGTTCTTC; cdr3_aa: CASSRAIGQIYNEQFF; d_call: -; v_call: TRBV11-2; j_call: TRBJ2-1; clone_size: many
cdr3_nt: TGTGCCACCAGCTGCTTAGCGGGGGGTCCCTACGAGCAGTACTTC; cdr3_aa: CATSCLAGGPYEQYF; d_call: TRBD2; v_call: TRBV3-1; j_call: TRBJ2-7; clone_size: -
cdr3_nt: TGCAGTGCTAGATCCGGGGAACCTGGGGCCAACGTCCTGACTTTC; cdr3_aa: CSARSGEPGANVLTF; d_call: -; v_call: TRBV20-1; j_call: TRBJ2-6; clone_size: many
cdr3_nt: TGTGCCAGCAGTGTCACCCTCACCGGGGAGCTGTTTTTT; cdr3_aa: CASSVTLTGELFF; d_call: -; v_call: TRBV6-4; j_call: TRBJ2-2; clone_size: many
cdr3_nt: TGCAGTGCTAAGCTAGCGGGGTCCCTGGGGGCGCAGTATTTT; cdr3_aa: CSAKLAGSLGAQYF; d_call: TRBD2; v_call: TRBV20-1; j_call: TRBJ2-3; clone_size: many
cdr3_nt: TGTGCCAGCAGTGATCAAGGGGAGCTGTTTTTT; cdr3_aa: CASSDQGELFF; d_call: -; v_call: TRBV2; j_call: TRBJ2-2; clone_size: many
cdr3_nt: TGTGCCAGCAGACCCGGGAGGCCCGACTCTTACCAAGAGACCCAGTACTTC; cdr3_aa: CASRPGRPDSYQETQYF; d_call: TRBD2; v_call: TRBV6-2/TRBV6-3; j_call: TRBJ2-5; clone_size: many
cdr3_nt: TGTGCCAGCAGACCGGCACTAGCTCCATTGGTAGATACGCAGTATTTT; cdr3_aa: CASRPALAPLVDTQYF; d_call: -; v_call: TRBV6-2/TRBV6-3; j_call: TRBJ2-3; clone_size: many
cdr3_nt: TGTGCCAGCAAGCGGAGTCAGGGAGTCGTGGATACGCAGTATTTT; cdr3_aa: CASKRSQGVVDTQYF; d_call: -; v_call: TRBV6-1; j_call: TRBJ2-3; clone_size: many
cdr3_nt: TGTGCCAGCAGTCCCGAGCACGTAATTGGCTACACCTTC; cdr3_aa: CASSPEHVIGYTF; d_call: -; v_call: TRBV12-3/TRBV12-4; j_call: TRBJ1-2; clone_size: -
cdr3_nt: TGTGCCAGCAGTTCCCCACCGAATGAAGCTTTCTTT; cdr3_aa: CASSSPPNEAFF; d_call: -; v_call: TRBV12-3/TRBV12-4; j_call: TRBJ1-1; clone_size: many
cdr3_nt: TGCAGCGTTGAAGATCGGCTTAACACTGAAGCTTTCTTT; cdr3_aa: CSVEDRLNTEAFF; d_call: -; v_call: TRBV29-1; j_call: TRBJ1-1; clone_size: many
cdr3_nt: TGTGCCAGTAGCACCGGACAGAAACGCGAAGCTTTCTTT; cdr3_aa: CASSTGQKREAFF; d_call: -; v_call: TRBV19; j_call: TRBJ1-1; clone_size: -
cdr3_nt: TGCAGCGTTGCGGGGGGGACTAGAGGAACCGGGGAGCTGTTTTTT; cdr3_aa: CSVAGGTRGTGELFF; d_call: TRBD2; v_call: TRBV29-1; j_call: TRBJ2-2; clone_size: few
cdr3_nt: TGTGCCAGCAGCTTAGTTTATGGCAGGGACGAGCAGTACTTC; cdr3_aa: CASSLVYGRDEQYF; d_call: -; v_call: TRBV7-2; j_call: TRBJ2-7; clone_size: many
cdr3_nt: TGTGCCAGCAGTCGTCTATGGACCCAAGCGGAGACCCAGTACTTC; cdr3_aa: CASSRLWTQAETQYF; d_call: -; v_call: TRBV2; j_call: TRBJ2-5; clone_size: -
cdr3_nt: TGTGCCAGCAGCCGTCTTATCTACGAGCAGTACTTC; cdr3_aa: CASSRLIYEQYF; d_call: -; v_call: TRBV3-1; j_call: TRBJ2-7; clone_size: many
cdr3_nt: TGTGCCAGCAGTGAAGGTGGACATGGCTACACCTTC; cdr3_aa: CASSEGGHGYTF; d_call: -; v_call: TRBV6-1; j_call: TRBJ1-2; clone_size: -
cdr3_nt: TGCGCCAGCAGCAAGAGACCTGGATACACAGATACGCAGTATTTT; cdr3_aa: CASSKRPGYTDTQYF; d_call: -; v_call: TRBV4-1; j_call: TRBJ2-3; clone_size: many
cdr3_nt: TGTGCCTGGAGTTTTAGGACTTCCTATAATTCACCCCTCCACTTT; cdr3_aa: CAWSFRTSYNSPLHF; d_call: -; v_call: TRBV30; j_call: TRBJ1-6; clone_size: -
cdr3_nt: TGTGCCACCAGCAGAGAGGAGACAGCTCACCCCTATGGCTACACCTTC; cdr3_aa: CATSREETAHPYGYTF; d_call: -; v_call: TRBV15; j_call: TRBJ1-2; clone_size: many
cdr3_nt: TGTGCCAGCAGTGAACCAGGGCAAAACATTCAGTACTTC; cdr3_aa: CASSEPGQNIQYF; d_call: -; v_call: TRBV2; j_call: TRBJ2-4; clone_size: many